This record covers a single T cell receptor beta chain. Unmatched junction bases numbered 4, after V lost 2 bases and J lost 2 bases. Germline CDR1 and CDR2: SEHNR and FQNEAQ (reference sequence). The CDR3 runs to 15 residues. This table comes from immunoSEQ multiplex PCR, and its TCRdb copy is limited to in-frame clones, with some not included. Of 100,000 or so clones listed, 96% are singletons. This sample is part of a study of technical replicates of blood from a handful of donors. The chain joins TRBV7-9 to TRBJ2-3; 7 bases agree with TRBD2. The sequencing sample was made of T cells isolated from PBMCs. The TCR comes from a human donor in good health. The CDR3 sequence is CASSLMGGNTDTQYF. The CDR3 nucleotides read TGTGCCAGCAGCTTAATGGGAGGGAACACAGATACGCAGTATTTT.